This section outlines one T cell receptor (beta chain) sequence together with its context. The data stem from a study of T cell changes during pregnancy in multiple sclerosis. Assay used: immunoSEQ multiplex PCR; TCRdb lists only in-frame clones, some missing. The data contain about 110,000 clones, 92% of them singletons. Germline V CDR1 and CDR2: GTSNPN, SVGIG (reference sequence). The length of the CDR3 is 15 residues. The trim removed 2 bases at V and 7 bases at J, leaving 11 bases unmatched. The chain joins TRBV30 to TRBJ1-3; TRBD1 aligns across 7 bases. Sequences were derived from peripheral blood, sampled in the third trimester of pregnancy. This clonotype originated in a female donor with multiple sclerosis, enrolled in a pregnancy study. The CDR3 is CAWSPQGRQGNTIYF. DNA of the CDR3: TGTGCCTGGAGTCCACAGGGGAGGCAAGGGAACACCATATATTTT.